This record looks at one T cell receptor beta chain sequence and its context. Its antigen remains unknown. This entry is derived from a study of radiotherapy plus CTLA-4 blockade in lung cancer. Study details: Disease control reached 31%, with objective responses in around 19%.

This table comes from immunoSEQ multiplex PCR, and its TCRdb copy is limited to in-frame clones, with some not included. The sample includes roughly 92,000 clones, around 88% of them seen just once. Study outcomes and limitations: After radiotherapy and ipilimumab, tumor-derived clones expanded in peripheral blood. Together with interferon-beta, which increased in serum after radiation, early dynamic changes in blood T cell clones were reportedly the best predictors of response.

Germline V CDR1 and CDR2: GTSNPN, SVGIG (reference sequence). The CDR3 loop spans 15 amino acids. V was cut by 8 bases and J by 0 bases, with 17 bases left in between. This receptor was taken from a human donor with non-small cell lung cancer who had a partial response to radiotherapy plus ipilimumab. The chain combines TRBV30 with TRBJ2-1; possible D gene TRBD1, 6 bases. Specimen: peripheral blood, collected from a patient treated with radiotherapy plus ipilimumab. This chain's CDR3 is CANSGATSSYNEQFF. For the CDR3, the DNA is TGTGCCAACTCAGGGGCGACGAGCTCCTACAATGAGCAGTTCTTC.